This T cell receptor (beta chain) was retrieved from a study of Ad26.COV2.S vaccination and SARS-CoV-2 variants. Study background: Once or twice, 56 days apart, Ad26.COV2.S was delivered intramuscularly.

Treatment: roughly 20 received Ad26.COV2.S at low or high dose, single or two shots; roughly five received placebo; per-sample allocation not given. Collection of samples fell on day 63 after the first vaccine or placebo injection. The study used a vaccine consisting of an Ad26 vector that expressed Wuhan-strain SARS-CoV-2 spike. Sequenced by immunoSEQ multiplex PCR; TCRdb stores in-frame clones only, minus some. The table records some 250,000 clones, approximately 90% of them present only once. The CDR3 has 14 residues. The V gene lost 8 bases and the J gene lost 0 bases, with 11 bases spanning the gap. Per the germline V gene, CDR1 is MNHEY and CDR2 is SMNVEV (reference sequence).

The sequence derives from a person between 18 and 65 years old who received the Ad26.COV2.S COVID-19 vaccine or a placebo. The input for sequencing was peripheral blood, taken in a trial of Ad26.COV2.S vaccine versus placebo. The chain uses TRBV27 and TRBJ2-1; D is perhaps TRBD1 (5 bases). Here the CDR3 DNA reads TGTGCCAGCCAGGGTTTAAGCTCCTACAATGAGCAGTTCTTC. It yields the protein CASQGLSSYNEQFF.